The present TCR beta chain was sequenced within a study of blood T cells in healthy people across ages. A second PCR, run for 7 to 11 cycles, used a sample-barcoded 5' primer plus a J-beta primer mix. Paired-end reads containing CDR3 totaled no fewer than 2.5 million for each sample. TCRdb itself ran the 5' RACE reads through MiXCR, one entry per CDR3 protein. The sample carries approximately 800,000 distinct CDR3 sequences, around 25% recorded once. Study-level points and caveats: As age increased, TCR beta diversity per million T cells fell in a roughly linear fashion. Calculation of diversity from one million T cells yielded estimates considered to be underestimates.

Concerning this clonotype itself: The antigen is not known.

The same data also went into a second study, on T cells of mothers and their children. That paper adds: The study obtained over 8.5 million TCR beta CDR3 reads per mother and about 3 million per child.

Material for sequencing was blood. This TCR derives from a boy younger than 18 in good health.

The CDR3 spells CASSLDPAGVKETQYF. The CDR3 DNA reads as TGCGCCAGCAGCTTGGATCCAGCGGGAGTGAAAGAGACCCAGTACTTC. The V call is TRBV5-1, the J call TRBJ2-5, with 8 nucleotides matching TRBD2. Germline-derived CDR1 and CDR2 are SGHRS and YFSETQ. The CDR3 length is 16 residues. V was pared by 0 bases and J by 3 bases, with 7 bases of the junction left unmatched.